Given below is one TCR beta chain in context. The data are from a study of T cell responses to AZD1222 COVID-19 vaccine. Clones were read by immunoSEQ multiplex PCR, and TCRdb kept only the in-frame ones, dropping some. The repertoire holds 150,000 to 180,000 clones, 90% seen once, with 1.5% to 2% in the top ten. This CDR3 contains 16 residues. The V segment lost 5 bases and the J segment 2 bases; nucleotides outside the gene matches: 10. CDR1 and CDR2 (germline): SGHTA, FQGNSA. The sample consisted of peripheral blood, taken on day 0 of AZD1222 vaccination. The TCR was taken from an adult in good health. The J gene is TRBJ2-3, the V gene TRBV7-2; 7 positions agree with TRBD2. CDR3: CASSSWASGLTDTQYF. CDR3 nucleotides: TGTGCCAGCAGCAGCTGGGCTAGCGGACTCACAGATACGCAGTATTTT. Looking up the rest from reference TRBV7-2 and TRBJ2-3 gives the full variable domain: GAGVSQSPSNKVTEKGKDVELRCDPISGHTALYWYRQSLGQGLEFLIYFQGNSAPDKSGLPSDRFSAERTGGSVSTLTIQRTQQEDSAVYLCASSSWASGLTDTQYFGPGTRLTVL.